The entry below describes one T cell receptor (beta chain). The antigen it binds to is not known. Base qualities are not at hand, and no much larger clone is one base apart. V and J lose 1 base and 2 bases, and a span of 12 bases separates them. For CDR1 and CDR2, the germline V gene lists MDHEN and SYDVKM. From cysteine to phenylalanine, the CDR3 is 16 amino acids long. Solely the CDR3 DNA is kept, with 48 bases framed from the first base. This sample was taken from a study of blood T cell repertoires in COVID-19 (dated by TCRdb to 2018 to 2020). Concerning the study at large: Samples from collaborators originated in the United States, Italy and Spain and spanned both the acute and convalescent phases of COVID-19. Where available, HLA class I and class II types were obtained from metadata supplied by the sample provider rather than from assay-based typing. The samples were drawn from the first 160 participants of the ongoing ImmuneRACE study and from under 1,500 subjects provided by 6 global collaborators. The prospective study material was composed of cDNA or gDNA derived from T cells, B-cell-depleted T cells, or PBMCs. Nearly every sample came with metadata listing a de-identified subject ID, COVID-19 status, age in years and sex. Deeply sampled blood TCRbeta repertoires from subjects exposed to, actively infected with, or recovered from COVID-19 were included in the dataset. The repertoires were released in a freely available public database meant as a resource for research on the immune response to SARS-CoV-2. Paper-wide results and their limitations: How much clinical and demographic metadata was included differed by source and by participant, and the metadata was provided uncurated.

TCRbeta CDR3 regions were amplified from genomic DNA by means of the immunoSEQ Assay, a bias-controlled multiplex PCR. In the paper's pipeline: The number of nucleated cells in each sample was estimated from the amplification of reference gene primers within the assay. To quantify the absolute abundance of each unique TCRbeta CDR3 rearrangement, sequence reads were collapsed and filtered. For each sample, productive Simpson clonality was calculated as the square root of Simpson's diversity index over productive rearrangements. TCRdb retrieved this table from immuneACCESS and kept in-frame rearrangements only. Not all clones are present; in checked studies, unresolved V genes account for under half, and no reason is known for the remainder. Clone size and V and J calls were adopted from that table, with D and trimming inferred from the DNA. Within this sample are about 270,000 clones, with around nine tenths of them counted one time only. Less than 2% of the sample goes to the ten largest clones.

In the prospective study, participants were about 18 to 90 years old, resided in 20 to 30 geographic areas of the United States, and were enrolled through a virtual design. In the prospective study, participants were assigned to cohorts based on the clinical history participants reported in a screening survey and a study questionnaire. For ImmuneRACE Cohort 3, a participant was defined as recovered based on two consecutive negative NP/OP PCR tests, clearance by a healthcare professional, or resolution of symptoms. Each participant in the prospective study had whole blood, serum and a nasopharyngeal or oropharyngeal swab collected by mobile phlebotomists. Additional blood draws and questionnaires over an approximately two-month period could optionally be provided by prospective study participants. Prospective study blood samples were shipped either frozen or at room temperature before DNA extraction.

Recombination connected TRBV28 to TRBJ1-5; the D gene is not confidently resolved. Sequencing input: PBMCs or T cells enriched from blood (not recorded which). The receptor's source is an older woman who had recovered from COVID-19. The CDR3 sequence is CASSLSFGVGNQPQHF. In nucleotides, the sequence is TGTGCCAGCAGTTTATCCTTTGGAGTCGGCAATCAGCCCCAGCATTTT.